A single sample gave rise to the 9 T cell receptor beta chains below, sequenced in a study of T cell clones after liver transplantation (dated by TCRdb to between 2018 and 2021). The receptor library was made with the immunoSEQ multiplex PCR assay. TCRdb re-hosts the immuneACCESS table, in-frame sequences only. Its copies lack some clones; in the studies checked, an unresolved V gene accounts for under half of them, and the cause for the rest is not known. The sample table shows around 20,000 clones, and more than 80% are seen once. The ten largest clonotypes hold 13% of the sample. Material: CD8+ T cells from blood, obtained 46 months after liver transplant. Receptors originate from a human patient who received a liver transplant. Because of the transplant, the T cells may be the graft donor's rather than the patient's own.

The V and J genes are TRBV27 and TRBJ2-1, with D perhaps given as TRBD1 or TRBD2 (6 bases each). This CDR3 is built from 16 residues. CDR1 is MNHEY and CDR2 is SMNVEV in the germline V gene (reference sequence). V lost 3 bases to trimming and J lost 5 bases, with 17 bases between them. The CDR3 loop reads CASSFGPGAFHNEQFF. CDR3 sequence (DNA): TGTGCCAGCAGTTTCGGCCCGGGGGCGTTCCACAATGAGCAGTTCTTC.

This chain connects TRBV4-1 to TRBJ2-1, with D hard to call. Germline values: CDR1 MGHRA, CDR2 YSYEKL. CDR3 length: 14 amino acids. V lost 4 bases and J 8 bases, leaving 15 bases between the germline ends. The CDR3 nucleotides read TGCGCCAGCAGCCTATTGACTTCAGAGGATGAGCAGTTCTTC. Its translation: CASSLLTSEDEQFF.

The V gene is TRBV28, the J gene TRBJ1-5; tentatively, D is TRBD1 (6 bases). From germline, CDR1 is MDHEN and CDR2 SYDVKM. Trimming cost V 8 bases and J 2 bases, with 16 bases left between them. The length of the CDR3 is 15 residues. Written as DNA, the CDR3 is TGTGCCAGCTTTAGGGGACATTTAGGCAATCAGCCCCAGCATTTT. Translation gives CASFRGHLGNQPQHF.

The genes are TRBV27 and TRBJ2-3; D remains unclear. From germline, CDR1 is MNHEY and CDR2 SMNVEV (reference sequence). V gave up 6 bases and J gave up 2 bases, with 3 bases separating them. The CDR3 runs 11 residues. CDR3 region: CASRYTDTQYF. In DNA, the CDR3 is TGTGCCAGCAGGTACACAGATACGCAGTATTTT.

The rearrangement uses TRBV6-4 and TRBJ2-1, with TRBD2 identical over 7 bases. CDR3 length equals 14 residues. V gave up 6 bases and J gave up 8 bases; unmatched junction bases: 10. Looked up from germline, CDR1 is MRHNA and CDR2 is SNTAGT. The CDR3 loop is CASRGSTSVDEQFF. In DNA, the CDR3 is TGTGCCAGCAGGGGTTCAACTAGCGTCGATGAGCAGTTCTTC.

The chain employs TRBV19 and TRBJ2-2; D tentatively fits TRBD1 or TRBD2 (5 bases each). The germline V and J ends were trimmed by 5 bases and 4 bases, with 17 bases remaining between them. The germline V gene encodes CDR1 LNHDA and CDR2 SQIVND (reference sequence). The CDR3 contains 16 residues. In DNA, the CDR3 is TGTGCCAGTAGTTCGGGGCGGTACTCGAGCACCGGGGAGCTGTTTTTT. Protein sequence: CASSSGRYSSTGELFF.

The V gene is TRBV7-2, the J gene TRBJ2-7; weak D call: TRBD2 (6 bases). Trimming took 4 bases from V and 0 from J, leaving 13 bases between them. CDR3 length equals 15 residues. Looked up from germline, CDR1 is SGHTA and CDR2 is FQGNSA. CDR3 nucleotides: TGTGCCAGCAGCTACACTAGCCTGAGCTCCTACGAGCAGTACTTC. Its translation: CASSYTSLSSYEQYF.

The chain joins TRBV7-9 to TRBJ1-4, with 9 bases lining up with TRBD1. Per germline, CDR1 SEHNR and CDR2 FQNEAQ (reference sequence). Unmatched junction bases numbered 3, after V lost 1 base and J lost 3 bases. CDR3 length: 16 residues. CDR3 DNA: TGTGCCAGCAGCTTAGGGGGACAGGGATCTAATGAAAAACTGTTTTTT. Its translation: CASSLGGQGSNEKLFF.

The gene calls are TRBV5-6 and TRBJ1-5, with D possibly being TRBD1 (5 bases). The CDR3 totals 15 residues. Germline loops: CDR1 SGHDT, CDR2 YYEEEE. V was trimmed by 0 bases and J by 0 bases, leaving 7 bases between them. CDR3 region: CASSLGGLSNQPQHF. DNA for the CDR3: TGTGCCAGCAGCTTGGGGGGCCTTAGCAATCAGCCCCAGCATTTT.